This T cell receptor (beta chain) comes out of a study of beta chain features in type 1 diabetes (dated by TCRdb to between 2018 and 2020). Broadly, across the study: Mean age, gender distribution, total cell number and subset yield did not differ between patients and healthy donors. Across all samples, about 110 million sorted cells were examined, and cell number per subset correlated strongly with RNA yield. The study compared the TCRB repertoires of sorted circulating CD4+ T cell subsets in recently diagnosed type 1 diabetes patients with those in matched healthy donors. Naive and central memory subsets were obtained from all 30 or so donors, but regulatory and stem cell-like memory subsets were isolated from only 8 patients and roughly eight healthy donors.

From each donor, a single peripheral blood sample of about 116 mL on average was drawn into heparinised tubes. A BD FACSAria II and a panel including CD45RO, CCR7, CD25, CD127, CD95 and CD27 were used to sort naive, central memory, regulatory and stem cell-like memory CD4+ T cells. Purity was above 98% for every sorted population. PBMCs were isolated immediately by Lymphoprep density gradient centrifugation and stained directly without culture. Samples were stained and sorted in pairs, with one healthy donor and one patient per experiment, so that batch effects were minimized. Overall study outcomes, separate from this receptor: Sequencing cDNA rather than genomic DNA could over-represent highly expressing activated cells, although activation and CD3 levels did not differ between groups. Naive, central memory and regulatory TCRB repertoires appeared more similar among patients than among healthy donors. Shorter templates might be favored by PCR, yet because patient and control samples were amplified and corrected together, any such skew would affect both groups equally. At VDJ recombination sites, type 1 diabetes patients had fewer insertions and more deleted nucleotides, which implies abnormalities in thymic rearrangement. Type 1 diabetes patients showed a moderate but significant shortening of TCRB CDR3 length in all four CD4+ subsets. Because the HLA sub-analyses included only small numbers of individuals, any influence of HLA type on TCRB rearrangement was left unresolved.

The CDR3 numbers 15 residues from cysteine through phenylalanine. Kept here is only the CDR3 DNA, which spans 45 bases and is read in frame from base 1. CDR1 and CDR2 are read off the germline V gene as MGHDK and SYGVNS. V lost 3 bases and J lost 1 base, and the count of bases not matched to a germline gene is 4. A note on this clone: Its cognate antigen has yet to be identified. No base quality information exists; no much larger clone differs at one position.

All of the isolated RNA was reverse transcribed with the High Capacity cDNA Reverse Transcription Kit, so expressed TCRB transcripts were sequenced. Deep immunoSEQ sequencing was performed on naive, central memory and regulatory T cell samples, with an average of roughly 3.6 million total reads per sample. After sorted cells were lysed in RLT buffer, RNA was extracted with DNase-treated RNeasy Micro or Mini kits, with the choice depending on cell number. Each cell subset was processed on its own to prevent cross-contamination, while patient and healthy donor samples were processed together. Using the immunoSEQ multiplex PCR, TCRB sequences were amplified from cDNA into 87-bp fragments spanning the CDR3 region. Sequencing of the amplicons was done on the Illumina HiSeq platform. The original pipeline was this. Synthetic template baselines were used to correct PCR bias computationally, reads within Hamming distance 2 were collapsed together, and singletons that could not be merged were discarded. Reads were aligned against IMGT to assign V, D and J genes, CDR3 length and insertions or deletions at six rearrangement sites. Within each subset, clonotype counts were normalized to sorted cell number, and only after that were true diversity and Gini coefficients computed with the tcR R package. Repertoire sharing was quantified using the overlap coefficient calculated on TCRB nucleotide sequences. Out-of-frame TCRB sequences from naive cells were analyzed to stand in for the pre-selection repertoire. Entries here come from immuneACCESS through TCRdb and include only in-frame sequences with V and J called. Some clones fail to appear in such tables; in the studies checked, an unresolved V gene covers under half of the shortfall, and the cause of the remainder is unknown. Clone size and V and J calls were adopted from that table, with D and trimming inferred from the DNA. Across this sample there are over 200,000 clones, with approximately 10% seen only once. The top ten clonotypes cover about 0.018% of the sample.

This chain joins TRBV25-1 to TRBJ2-7; 9 middle bases align to TRBD1. The receptor was derived from a man aged 30 to 39 with type 1 diabetes. Material: naive CD4+ T cells from blood. Reading the label with the study, this specimen's cell subset or site is: true naive CD4+ T cells. In nucleotide form, the sequence is TGTGCCAGCAGTGACCCCGGGACAGGGTCCTACGAGCAGTACTTC. Its translation reads: CASSDPGTGSYEQYF.